This entry describes one TCR beta chain. Antigen unknown. FACS sorted CD4+ or CD8+ T cells into CD45RA+ naive and CD45RO+ memory. Only in-frame clones appear in the TCRdb table, and some are missing; sequencing was by immunoSEQ multiplex PCR. This table holds about 28,000 clones, approximately 81% found once. This record belongs to a study of regulatory dendritic cells for organ transplantation. Study-wide points: Memory CD8+ T cells were the most oligoclonal; naive cells were highly diverse.

This CDR3 comprises 12 residues. Trimming stripped 1 base from V and 10 bases from J, with 8 bases between. Germline values: CDR1 SGHAT, CDR2 FQNNGV. Sequences were obtained from naive CD8+ T cells from blood. Specified subset: CD45RA+ naive T cells. The TCR was taken from a human donor in good health. The rearrangement uses TRBV11-2 and TRBJ2-1; no clear D. DNA of the CDR3: TGTGCCAGCAGCTTAGTTGGGCCCGAGCAGTTCTTC. It translates to CASSLVGPEQFF.